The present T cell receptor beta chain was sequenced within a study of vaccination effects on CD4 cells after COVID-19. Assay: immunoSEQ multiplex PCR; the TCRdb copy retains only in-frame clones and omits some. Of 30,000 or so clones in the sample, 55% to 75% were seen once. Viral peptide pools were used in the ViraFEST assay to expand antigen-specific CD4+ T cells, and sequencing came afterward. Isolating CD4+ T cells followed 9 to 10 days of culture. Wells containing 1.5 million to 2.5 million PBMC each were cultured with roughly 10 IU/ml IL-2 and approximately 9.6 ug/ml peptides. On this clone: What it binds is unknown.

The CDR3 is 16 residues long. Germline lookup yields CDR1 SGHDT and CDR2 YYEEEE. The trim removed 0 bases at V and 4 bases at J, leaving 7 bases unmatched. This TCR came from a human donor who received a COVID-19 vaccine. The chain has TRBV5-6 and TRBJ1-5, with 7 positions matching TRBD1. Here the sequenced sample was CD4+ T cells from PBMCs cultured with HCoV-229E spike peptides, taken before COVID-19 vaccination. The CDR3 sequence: CASSLAKGTANQPQHF. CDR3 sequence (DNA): TGTGCCAGCAGCTTGGCTAAGGGGACAGCTAATCAGCCCCAGCATTTT.